This TCR beta chain was sequenced for a study of blood T cell repertoires in COVID-19. Sequencing used immunoSEQ multiplex PCR; TCRdb keeps in-frame clones, though not all of them. The sample holds some 140,000 clones, around 85% seen once. The germline V gene encodes CDR1 SGHVS and CDR2 FQNEAQ. CDR3 size: 12 residues. The V end was cut by 7 bases, the J end by 4 bases, with 7 bases between. The J gene is TRBJ2-2, the V gene TRBV7-8; D ambiguous. The receptor's source is a human donor in a cohort sampled during active COVID-19. Sequenced material: peripheral blood. CDR3 bases: TGTGCCAGCAACTCTCGCACCGGGGAGCTGTTTTTT. Amino acids: CASNSRTGELFF.